This TCR beta chain was obtained from a study of blood T cell repertoires in COVID-19. Trimming removed 0 bases at V and 1 base at J, with 13 bases between. The CDR3 spans 16 residues. Germline V gene sequence: CDR1 GTSNPN, CDR2 SVGIG (reference sequence). Libraries were prepared by immunoSEQ multiplex PCR; TCRdb keeps only in-frame clonotypes and omits some of them. Found here are about 110,000 clones, around 80% of them singletons; the top ten hold under 0.85%. The gene calls are TRBV30 and TRBJ2-1; D gene unclear. The clonotype was recovered from an older woman with acute or convalescent COVID-19. The sequenced sample consisted of peripheral blood. DNA for the CDR3: TGTGCCTGGAGTGTACTGAGTAGCTGGTCCTACAATGAGCAGTTCTTC. Encoded protein: CAWSVLSSWSYNEQFF.